The present entry profiles one T cell receptor beta chain with its context. Its target is unknown. Measured with immunoSEQ multiplex PCR; TCRdb has only the in-frame clones, and not every one. The table shows 75,000 to 100,000 clones, with over 75% occurring only once. The entry originates in a study of OX40 agonist ivuxolimab in advanced cancers. Findings of the study overall: Averaging showed that CD8+ T cells had more expanded clones than CD4+ did. Near-lowest levels of clonal expansion characterized partial responders at 0.1-3.0 mg/kg.

The CDR3 contains 14 residues. Trimming left V 7 bases short and J 0 bases short, with 11 bases between. CDR1 and CDR2 (germline): SNHLY, FYNNEI. The receptor's source is an adult with an advanced solid tumor such as melanoma, head and neck, liver or kidney cancer. Sequenced here: CD4+ or CD8+ T cells sorted from blood, sampled in a trial of the OX40 agonist ivuxolimab. The chain uses TRBV2 and TRBJ2-3, with a weak D call TRBD2 (5 bases). CDR3 in DNA: TGTGCCAGCAAGAGAGGCGGGAGCACAGATACGCAGTATTTT. Encoded protein: CASKRGGSTDTQYF.